This TCR beta chain was found in a study of blood T cell repertoires in COVID-19. Study overall: Sites in the United States, Italy and Spain provided acute and convalescent COVID-19 samples.

Source study methods: Reference gene primer amplification gave nucleated cell count estimates. TCRdb's copy holds only in-frame clones and misses some; the assay was immunoSEQ multiplex PCR. V, J and clone size were drawn from that table, and D and trimming were deduced from the DNA. This sample has some 120,000 clones, with 65% to 85% found just once. This clone has a single count. Germline CDR1 is SGHNT and CDR2 is YYREEE (reference sequence). This CDR3 has 19 amino acids. Trimming at V came to 4 bases and at J to 2 bases, leaving 13 bases not matched to a gene. Patients of the Seattle cohort, enrolled during active infection, were followed longitudinally.

The V gene is TRBV5-4, the J gene TRBJ2-3; 13 nucleotides match TRBD2. The clonotype was recovered from a man aged 25 to 45 with COVID-19, enrolled during active disease. What was sequenced was peripheral blood. The CDR3 nucleotides read TGTGCCAGCAGCCAGATACCGCTACTAGCGGGAGGGTCCACAGATACGCAGTATTTT. The encoded protein is CASSQIPLLAGGSTDTQYF.